These 16 T cell receptor beta chains came from one sample sequenced in a study of T cell responses to AZD1222 COVID-19 vaccine. The table came from immunoSEQ multiplex PCR; TCRdb's copy has only in-frame clones and leaves some out. This table holds approximately 43,000 clones, about 91% found once. The sample in question was peripheral blood, obtained 28 days after the second AZD1222 dose. The receptors come from an adult who received the AZD1222 COVID-19 vaccine.

This chain uses TRBV6-5 with TRBJ2-7; perhaps TRBD2 as D (6 bases). This CDR3 is 13 amino acids long. Germline V gene data show CDR1 as MNHEY and CDR2 as SVGAGI. The V end was cut by 4 bases, the J end by 11 bases, with 18 bases between. The CDR3 bases are TGTGCCAGCAGTTCCACCGTGACTAGTCAGAAGTACTTC. This encodes CASSSTVTSQKYF.

The gene calls are TRBV5-1 and TRBJ2-3; D is possibly TRBD1 or TRBD2 (5 bases each). Trimming removed 2 bases at V and 2 bases at J, with 18 bases between. The CDR3 loop spans 17 amino acids. Germline V gives CDR1 SGHRS, CDR2 YFSETQ. The DNA of the CDR3 is TGCGCCAGCAGCTTATCCCCCCCGGGGCGGTCCACAGATACGCAGTATTTT. Translation gives CASSLSPPGRSTDTQYF.

This chain links TRBV3-1 (or the pseudogene TRBV3-2) with TRBJ1-1, with TRBD1 matching 11 bases. The germline V gene has CDR1 LGHDT and CDR2 YNNKEL (reference sequence). The CDR3 totals 15 residues. V was pared by 3 bases and J by 5 bases, with 5 bases of the junction left unmatched. CDR3 protein: CASSHPGQGGTEAFF. In DNA form, the CDR3 reads TGTGCCAGCAGCCATCCGGGACAGGGGGGGACTGAAGCTTTCTTT.

This clone was recorded a few times. CDR3 coding DNA: TGTGCCAGCAGCCGCCTGGACAGGGGTAACTATGGCTACACCTTC. Its translation: CASSRLDRGNYGYTF. The J gene is TRBJ1-2, the V gene TRBV3-1 (or the pseudogene TRBV3-2), with 9 bases matching TRBD1. Germline V gene lookup returns CDR1 LGHDT and CDR2 YNNKEL (reference sequence). J was trimmed by 1 base and V by 4 bases; bases with no gene match: 4. This CDR3 is built from 15 residues.

This chain uses TRBV6-6 with TRBJ2-7; TRBD2 matches at 8 bases. CDR3 length equals 16 residues. The J segment lost 5 bases and the V segment lost 2 bases, leaving 11 bases of the junction unmatched. Germline-derived CDR1 and CDR2 are MNHNY and SVGAGI (reference sequence). DNA for the CDR3: TGTGCCAGCAGTTACAGGGGAAGCGGGGGTTCCGACGAGCAGTACTTC. This gives the protein CASSYRGSGGSDEQYF.

This clone has just one count. This chain connects TRBV6-1 to TRBJ2-5; unclear D gene. In germline, CDR1 is MNHNS, CDR2 SASEGT. This CDR3 has 14 amino acids. V gave up 5 bases and J gave up 2 bases, with 12 bases separating them. The CDR3 coding sequence is TGTGCCAGCAGTCCCCCGAATCTGCAAGAGACCCAGTACTTC. It yields the protein CASSPPNLQETQYF.

The J gene is TRBJ2-4, the V gene TRBV5-8; TRBD1 might be the D (7 bases). CDR1 is SGHTS, CDR2 YDEGEE, per germline. The CDR3 consists of 15 residues. The ends were cut back, 6 bases at V and 2 bases at J, with 15 bases in the middle. The CDR3 sequence: CASTLPGGSKNIQYF. For the CDR3, the DNA is TGTGCCAGCACCCTGCCAGGGGGGTCCAAAAACATTCAGTACTTC.

The chain carries TRBV5-8 and TRBJ2-1; 10 bases line up with TRBD2. Germline trimming cut 3 bases from V and 10 bases from J; bases unmatched to any gene: 10. The CDR3 totals 15 residues. Germline values: CDR1 SGHTS, CDR2 YDEGEE. The DNA for the CDR3 is TGTGCCAGCAGCTCTAGCGGGGGCTATATTCGAGAGCAGTTCTTC. The encoded protein is CASSSSGGYIREQFF.

V usage is TRBV7-2 and J usage is TRBJ1-4; D call uncertain. CDR1 and CDR2 from the germline V gene are SGHTA and FQGNSA. Trimming left V 2 bases short and J 7 bases short, with 5 bases between. The CDR3 contains 12 residues. CDR3 residues: CASSLRGEKLFF. The CDR3 bases are TGTGCCAGCAGCTTACGAGGTGAAAAACTGTTTTTT.

The chain carries TRBV7-9 and TRBJ1-3, with D tentatively TRBD1 (6 bases). CDR3 size: 15 residues. V was cut by 6 bases and J by 2 bases, with 14 bases left in between. The V gene's germline CDR1 is SEHNR and CDR2 FQNEAQ (reference sequence). This CDR3 reads CASSLKQGAGNTIYF. DNA of the CDR3: TGTGCCAGCAGTCTAAAACAGGGAGCTGGAAACACCATATATTTT.

The V call is TRBV20-1, the J call TRBJ1-2; D uncertain. CDR1 and CDR2 (germline): DFQATT, SNEGSKA (reference sequence). Between the trimmed V and J ends, which lost 3 bases and 5 bases, there was a span of 10 bases. This CDR3 comprises 12 residues. CDR3 nucleotides: TGCAGTGCTAGTCTCAGTATATATGGCTACACCTTC. It yields the protein CSASLSIYGYTF.

The rearrangement joins TRBV7-9 to TRBJ2-5; 7 positions agree with TRBD1. The CDR3 is made up of 14 amino acids. Germline CDR1 and CDR2: SEHNR and FQNEAQ (reference sequence). V was clipped by 4 bases and J by 7 bases; unmatched bases: 9. CDR3 bases: TGTGCCAGCAGCTGGGGACAGTCAAAAGTGACCCAGTACTTC. Its translation: CASSWGQSKVTQYF.

This chain connects TRBV3-1 (or the pseudogene TRBV3-2) to TRBJ1-5; 8 bases fit TRBD1. Losses at the gene ends were 1 base for V and 5 bases for J; bases not matched to a gene: 1. Germline-derived CDR1 and CDR2 are LGHDT and YNNKEL (reference sequence). This CDR3 comprises 14 residues. The CDR3 is CASSQGGQDQPQHF. In nucleotides, the CDR3 is TGTGCCAGCAGCCAAGGGGGACAGGATCAGCCCCAGCATTTT.

J is TRBJ1-5 and V is TRBV5-6, with D possibly being TRBD1 (5 bases). Germline CDR1 SGHDT, CDR2 YYEEEE. There are 14 residues in the CDR3. The germline V and J ends were trimmed by 3 bases and 4 bases, with 11 bases remaining between them. The CDR3 region is CASSSGTLNQPQHF. The DNA of the CDR3 is TGTGCCAGCAGCTCGGGGACCTTAAATCAGCCCCAGCATTTT.

The chain uses TRBV10-3 and TRBJ2-2; TRBD2 matches at 11 bases. Germline values: CDR1 ENHRY, CDR2 SYGVKD. V was clipped by 4 bases and J by 4 bases; unmatched bases: 2. The CDR3 sequence is 15 residues long. In DNA form, the CDR3 reads TGTGCCATCAGTGGGGGGACTAGCGGCACCGGGGAGCTGTTTTTT. Residues: CAISGGTSGTGELFF.

The chain recombines TRBV11-2 with TRBJ2-7, with 7 bases matching TRBD1. J lost 2 bases, V lost 5 bases, and 6 bases had no gene match. Germline loops: CDR1 SGHAT, CDR2 FQNNGV. The CDR3 spans 14 residues. As DNA, the CDR3 is TGTGCCAGCAGCCACCAGGGGGATCCCTACGAGCAGTACTTC. This gives the protein CASSHQGDPYEQYF. The entire variable domain, with the rest obtained from reference TRBV11-2 and TRBJ2-7, is as follows: EAGVAQSPRYKIIEKRQSVAFWCNPISGHATLYWYQQILGQGPKLLIQFQNNGVVDDSQLPKDRFSAERLKGVDSTLKIQPAKLEDSAVYLCASSHQGDPYEQYFGPGTRLTVT.